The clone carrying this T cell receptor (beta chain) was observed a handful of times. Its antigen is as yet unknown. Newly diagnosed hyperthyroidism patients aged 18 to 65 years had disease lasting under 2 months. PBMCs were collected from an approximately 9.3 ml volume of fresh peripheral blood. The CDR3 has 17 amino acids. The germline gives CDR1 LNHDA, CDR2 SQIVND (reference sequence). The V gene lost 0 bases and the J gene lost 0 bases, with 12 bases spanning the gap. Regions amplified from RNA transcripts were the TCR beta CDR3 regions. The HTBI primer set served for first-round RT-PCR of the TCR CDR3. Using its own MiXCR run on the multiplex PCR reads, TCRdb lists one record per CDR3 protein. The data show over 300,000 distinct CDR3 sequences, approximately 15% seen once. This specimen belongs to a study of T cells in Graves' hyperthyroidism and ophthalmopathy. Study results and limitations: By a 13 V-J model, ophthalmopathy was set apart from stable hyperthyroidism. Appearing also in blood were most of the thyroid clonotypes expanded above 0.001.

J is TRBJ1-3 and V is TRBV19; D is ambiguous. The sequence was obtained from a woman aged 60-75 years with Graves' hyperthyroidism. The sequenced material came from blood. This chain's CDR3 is CASSIDPGGFSGNTIYF. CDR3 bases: TGTGCCAGTAGTATAGATCCCGGAGGCTTCTCTGGAAACACCATATATTTT.